The 21 T cell receptor beta chains presented below share a single source sample, sequenced in a study of tumor-infiltrating lymphocytes in oesophageal squamous cell carcinoma (dated by TCRdb to about 2016). Receptor libraries were prepared by PCR. Sequenced on an Illumina HiSeq 2000. The public reads were quality trimmed at Q25 with fastp and then assembled into clones with MiXCR by TCRdb, keeping productive beta chains. A single entry per CDR3 protein holds the most common genes and DNA from its merged rows. The sample records 19,000 or so distinct CDR3 sequences, about 51% of which are singletons. The ten largest account for 44% of the sample. Sequenced material: normal esophageal tissue next to the tumor. The receptors here all came from a female donor with esophageal squamous cell carcinoma.

V is TRBV11-1 and J is TRBJ1-2; 9 bases agree with TRBD1. Trimming at V came to 1 base and at J to 8 bases, leaving 11 bases not matched to a gene. This CDR3 spans 16 amino acids. Germline CDR1 is SGHAT and CDR2 is FQDESV (reference sequence). In nucleotides, the CDR3 is TGTGCCAGCAGCTTAGGAGGAGCACAGGGGGCGGGAGGCTACACCTTC. The encoded protein is CASSLGGAQGAGGYTF. The variable domain in full, with the rest retrieved from reference TRBV11-1 and TRBJ1-2, is EAEVAQSPRYKITEKSQAVAFWCDPISGHATLYWYRQILGQGPELLVQFQDESVVDDSQLPKDRFSAERLKGVDSTLKIQPAELGDSAMYLCASSLGGAQGAGGYTFGSGTRLTVV.

There are many counts of this clonotype. The J gene is TRBJ2-1, the V gene TRBV19, with D perhaps assigned TRBD1 or TRBD2 (5 bases each). Germline values: CDR1 LNHDA, CDR2 SQIVND (reference sequence). This CDR3 has 14 residues. Trimming took 9 bases from V and 0 from J, leaving 12 bases between them. CDR3 DNA: TGTGCCAGCAGAGGGGACCTCTCCTACAATGAGCAGTTCTTC. Translated, it gives CASRGDLSYNEQFF.

V and J are TRBV7-3 and TRBJ2-5, with D hard to call. CDR1 SGHTA and CDR2 FQGTGA come from the germline V gene. V was clipped by 5 bases and J by 5 bases, with 9 bases between them. This CDR3 is 12 amino acids long. The CDR3 DNA reads as TGTGCCAGCAGCGGAATTGGTGAGACCCAGTACTTC. Amino acid sequence: CASSGIGETQYF.

V gene TRBV7-2 combines with J gene TRBJ2-5; D remains unclear. Near its end, the DNA agrees better with TRBJ2-7, so the J call may be wrong. This CDR3 contains 12 residues. The germline CDR1 and CDR2 sequences are SGHTA and FQGNSA. CDR3 sequence: CASSSLGYEQYF. Here the CDR3 DNA reads TGTGCCAGCAGCTCCCTGGGGTACGAGCAGTACTTC.

The V call is TRBV7-6, the J call TRBJ2-7; D unclear. Germline V lookup: CDR1 SGHVS, CDR2 FNYEAQ. CDR3 length: 13 residues. Trimming took 1 base from V and 2 from J, leaving 6 bases between them. This CDR3 reads CASSLEEPYEQYF. CDR3 in DNA: TGTGCCAGCAGCTTAGAAGAACCCTACGAGCAGTACTTC. Supplemented by reference TRBV7-6 and TRBJ2-7, the full variable domain reads GAGVSQSPRYKVTKRGQDVALRCDPISGHVSLYWYRQALGQGPEFLTYFNYEAQQDKSGLPNDRFSAERPEGSISTLTIQRTEQRDSAMYRCASSLEEPYEQYFGPGTRLTVT.

This clonotype was observed at least ten times. This CDR3 is missing its conserved last phenylalanine or tryptophan, likely due to a read error. The limits of the CDR3 on the DNA are not certain, so only TCRdb's listed CDR3 is given. The J gene is TRBJ2-6, the V gene TRBV7-2; the DNA was not used to check the table's D call, TRBD2. Germline V gene data show CDR1 as SGHTA and CDR2 as FQGNSA. 9 amino acids form the CDR3, both terminal residues included. The CDR3 sequence: CASSSGLAG.

On this clonotype itself: This CDR3 is missing its conserved last phenylalanine or tryptophan, likely due to a read error. The DNA is left out, because the CDR3 cannot be placed on it with certainty; the CDR3 is given as TCRdb lists it. The rearrangement links TRBV6-1 to TRBJ2-7; whether TRBD1, the table's D call, matches the DNA was not checked. CDR1 and CDR2 (germline): MNHNS, SASEGT. Both ends counted, the CDR3 spans 16 residues. CDR3 residues: CASSRQGGNYCYTFGS.

In regard to this clonotype: One end of the junction is discordant with germline, which a read error may explain. The V gene is TRBV12-3 or TRBV12-4, the J gene TRBJ2-4, with TRBD2 matching over 14 bases. This CDR3 has 16 amino acids. Here the CDR3 reads CTSSFRTSGGTGELFF. The CDR3 nucleotides are TGTACCAGCAGTTTTAGGACTAGCGGGGGGACCGGGGAGCTGTTCTTC.

V and J are TRBV28 and TRBJ2-1, with D unresolved. CDR1 and CDR2 (germline): MDHEN, SYDVKM. Trimming left V 5 bases short and J 0 bases short, with 17 bases between. The CDR3 runs 17 residues. The CDR3 DNA follows: TGTGCCAGCAGTCCATCAATGGGCTTGAGCTCCTACAATGAGCAGTTCTTC. Translated, it gives CASSPSMGLSSYNEQFF.

The sample holds a few counts of this clonotype. CDR3 sequence reads: CASSLIPGTYEQYF. The DNA for the CDR3 is TGTGCCAGCAGCTTAATCCCAGGGACCTACGAGCAGTACTTC. The chain recombines TRBV11-2 with TRBJ2-7; possibly TRBD1 for D (5 bases). The CDR3 has 14 amino acids. CDR1 and CDR2 from the germline V gene are SGHAT and FQNNGV. V lost 2 bases and J 2 bases, leaving 10 bases between the germline ends.

In the case of this clonotype: Mismatch with germline at one junction end may stem from a read error. J is TRBJ1-1 and V is TRBV7-6; perhaps TRBD1 as D (6 bases). The germline V gene encodes CDR1 SGHVS and CDR2 FNYEAQ. The CDR3 length is 14 residues. The CDR3 DNA follows: TGTGTCAGCAGCTTAGTGGGGGCGAGCACTGAAGCTTTCTTT. Its protein is CVSSLVGASTEAFF.

The chain employs TRBV24-1 and TRBJ2-3, with 8 bases fitting TRBD1. J lost 1 base, V lost 3 bases, and 5 bases had no gene match. CDR3 length: 16 residues. In germline, CDR1 is KGHDR, CDR2 SFDVKD. CDR3 region: CATSDAGQGGTDTQYF. CDR3 sequence (DNA): TGTGCCACCAGTGATGCCGGACAGGGTGGCACAGATACGCAGTATTTT.

This clonotype was observed many times. The gene calls are TRBV5-1 and TRBJ1-2; no clear D. This CDR3 spans 14 amino acids. V was trimmed by 1 base and J by 3 bases, leaving 10 bases between them. CDR1 is SGHRS and CDR2 is YFSETQ in the germline V gene. The chain's CDR3 is CASSLSSGDYGYTF. CDR3 nucleotides: TGCGCCAGCAGCTTGAGCTCGGGAGACTATGGCTACACCTTC.

This clonotype was counted between two and nine times. The rearrangement links TRBV7-3 to TRBJ2-3, with 12 bases that match TRBD2. This CDR3 spans 18 amino acids. Germline V gives CDR1 SGHTA, CDR2 FQGTGA. The V and J ends lost 0 bases and 3 bases, in that order; junction bases with no gene match: 7. CDR3 coding DNA: TGTGCCAGCAGCTTAACAGCGACTAGCGGGAGTGGGACAGATACGCAGTATTTT. Protein product: CASSLTATSGSGTDTQYF. Together with reference TRBV7-3 and TRBJ2-3, the CDR3 gives the full variable domain: GAGVSQTPSNKVTEKGKYVELRCDPISGHTALYWYRQSLGQGPEFLIYFQGTGAADDSGLPNDRFFAVRPEGSVSTLKIQRTERGDSAVYLCASSLTATSGSGTDTQYFGPGTRLTVL.

The chain links TRBV6-6 to TRBJ2-5; D is possibly TRBD2 (5 bases). The end of the DNA is better explained by TRBJ2-1, so the J call may be wrong. Germline V CDR1 and CDR2: MNHNY, SVGAGI (reference sequence). This CDR3 comprises 14 residues. CDR3: CASGERSSYNEQFF. CDR3 bases: TGTGCCAGCGGGGAGCGGAGCTCCTACAATGAGCAGTTCTTC.

This clonotype has at least ten counts. The chain joins TRBV10-3 to TRBJ2-7; TRBD2 matches 9 bases. The length of the CDR3 is 12 residues. J lost 5 bases, V lost 10 bases, and 6 bases had no gene match. The germline gives CDR1 ENHRY, CDR2 SYGVKD. CDR3 bases: TGTGCCACTAGGACTAGCGCCAACGAGCAGTACTTC. As protein: CATRTSANEQYF.

The rearrangement uses TRBV6-1 and TRBJ2-3; 9 bases match TRBD2. The CDR3 has 15 residues. V trimming: 5 bases; J trimming: 8 bases; junction bases outside the gene matches: 11. CDR1 is MNHNS, CDR2 SASEGT, per germline. In DNA, the CDR3 is TGTGCCAGCAGTTGGAGTTTAGCGGGAGACGCTACGCAGTATTTT. It translates to CASSWSLAGDATQYF.

The rearrangement links TRBV6-6 to TRBJ1-2, with 10 bases identical to TRBD1. With 6 bases clipped from V and 4 bases from J, the junction kept 11 bases outside the gene matches. Per the germline V gene, CDR1 is MNHNY and CDR2 is SVGAGI (reference sequence). CDR3 length equals 16 residues. The CDR3, as DNA: TGTGCCAGCAGACGGAACACGGGACAGGGGTCCTATGGCTACACCTTC. Its protein is CASRRNTGQGSYGYTF.

The table lists this clonotype with a few counts. The gene calls are TRBV7-2 and TRBJ2-3; D is uncertain. Per the germline V gene, CDR1 is SGHTA and CDR2 is FQGNSA. The ends were cut back, 6 bases at V and 2 bases at J, with 9 bases in the middle. This CDR3 contains 13 residues. This CDR3 is CASSFEYTDTQYF. The CDR3 DNA reads as TGTGCCAGCAGTTTCGAGTACACAGATACGCAGTATTTT.

This clonotype ranks as medium-sized. V usage is TRBV11-2 and J usage is TRBJ1-2; D possibly corresponds to TRBD1 (5 bases). The germline V gene has CDR1 SGHAT and CDR2 FQNNGV. With 2 bases removed from V and 12 bases from J, the gap between germline ends came to 10 bases. The CDR3 runs 11 residues. CDR3 DNA: TGTGCCAGCAGCTTAAAGGGGCCTAACACCTTC. This encodes CASSLKGPNTF.

In this sample, this clonotype turned up a few times. V and J are TRBV7-2 and TRBJ2-1, with D unresolved. This CDR3 comprises 13 residues. V lost 3 bases to trimming and J lost 4 bases, with 7 bases between them. From germline, CDR1 is SGHTA and CDR2 FQGNSA. The CDR3 loop reads CASSLDGYNEQFF. The CDR3 region has the DNA TGTGCCAGCAGCTTGGACGGTTACAATGAGCAGTTCTTC.